This TCR beta chain was recorded in a study of blood T cell repertoires in COVID-19. Study overall: PBMCs, B-cell-depleted T cells, or T cells were the source of the cDNA or gDNA that made up the material.

The assay was immunoSEQ multiplex PCR, and TCRdb's table has in-frame clones only and misses some. Of approximately 150,000 clones in the sample, roughly 87% are singletons; the top ten hold 0.95% to 1.5%. The CDR3 length is 20 residues. The V gene's germline CDR1 is MNHEY and CDR2 SMNVEV (reference sequence). V dropped 1 base and J dropped 4; count of bases not matched to a gene: 16. The sequenced sample consisted of PBMCs or T cells enriched from blood (not recorded which). The rearrangement uses TRBV27 and TRBJ1-6; 7 bases line up with TRBD1. This TCR was recovered from a human donor with acute COVID-19. The donor label of this sample is uncertain. The CDR3 DNA sequence: TGTGCCAGCAGTTTATTCGTCCCCAACGGAGGGGGCGCGTATAATTCACCCCTCCACTTT. This encodes CASSLFVPNGGGAYNSPLHF.